Each of the 15 T cell receptor beta chains below was sequenced from the same sample in a study. TCRdb's table, derived via immunoSEQ multiplex PCR, lists solely in-frame clones and lacks some. Of approximately 70,000 clones listed, just under 95% are singletons. Source material: PBMCs. All receptors derive from a man in his forties with rheumatoid arthritis.

The rearrangement joins TRBV30 to TRBJ1-6; D unresolved. The V and J ends lost 0 bases and 5 bases respectively, with 5 bases between them. Germline V gene sequence: CDR1 GTSNPN, CDR2 SVGIG (reference sequence). This CDR3 is built from 13 residues. CDR3 nucleotide sequence: TGTGCCTGGAGTGTGGGTAATAATTCACCCCTCCACTTT. Its protein is CAWSVGNNSPLHF.

The CDR3 protein is CASSLRGATEAFF. DNA for the CDR3: TGTGCCAGCAGCTTACGGGGGGCAACTGAAGCTTTCTTT. This chain joins TRBV5-6 and TRBJ1-1; perhaps TRBD1 as D (6 bases). Germline-derived CDR1 and CDR2 are SGHDT and YYEEEE. Between the trimmed V and J ends, which lost 2 bases and 5 bases, there was a span of 10 bases. The CDR3 has 13 amino acids. Full variable domain (missing parts from reference TRBV5-6 and TRBJ1-1): DAGVTQSPTHLIKTRGQQVTLRCSPKSGHDTVSWYQQALGQGPQFIFQYYEEEERQRGNFPDRFSGHQFPNYSSELNVNALLLGDSALYLCASSLRGATEAFFGQGTRLTVV.

This chain links TRBV27 with TRBJ2-3; possible D gene TRBD1, 6 bases. CDR1 MNHEY and CDR2 SMNVEV come from the germline V gene (reference sequence). The CDR3 is made up of 15 amino acids. The V and J ends lost 5 bases and 1 base respectively, with 13 bases between them. This CDR3 is CASSGGLPRTDTQYF. CDR3 DNA: TGTGCCAGCAGTGGGGGCCTTCCTCGCACAGATACGCAGTATTTT.

The V call is TRBV21-1, the J call TRBJ1-4. TRBV21-1 is designated a pseudogene. The CDR3 is 16 amino acids. Written as DNA, the CDR3 is TGTGCCAGCAGCAAGGGGGATCGGGCCCAAAGTGAAAAACTGTTTTTT. Translating it yields CASSKGDRAQSEKLFF.

The chain employs TRBV21-1 and TRBJ2-7. TRBV21-1 is marked as a pseudogene. This CDR3 contains 10 residues. CDR3 nucleotides: TGTGCCAGCAGACGTCCGGAGCAGTACTTC. Its protein product is CASRRPEQYF.

V usage is TRBV7-9 and J usage is TRBJ2-7, with 7 bases lining up with TRBD2. Unmatched junction bases numbered 9, after V lost 5 bases and J lost 5 bases. Germline V gene sequence: CDR1 SEHNR, CDR2 FQNEAQ (reference sequence). The CDR3 spans 14 residues. CDR3 in DNA: TGTGCCAGCAGCGCCCGGGGAGGGGAGGACGAGCAGTACTTC. Its translation is CASSARGGEDEQYF.

As DNA, the CDR3 is TGTGCCAGCTCACCATTCGTCCCAGGGAGCTCGTACGAGCAGTACTTC. Translated, it gives CASSPFVPGSSYEQYF. The J gene is TRBJ2-7, the V gene TRBV18, with D possibly being TRBD1 or TRBD2 (5 bases each). The CDR3 is made up of 16 amino acids. V was cut by 2 bases and J by 4 bases, with 18 bases left in between. The germline V gene encodes CDR1 KGHSH and CDR2 LQKENI. Based on the CDR3 plus reference TRBV18 and TRBJ2-7, the full variable domain is NAGVMQNPRHLVRRRGQEARLRCSPMKGHSHVYWYRQLPEEGLKFMVYLQKENIIDESGMPKERFSAEFPKEGPSILRIQQVVRGDSAAYFCASSPFVPGSSYEQYFGPGTRLTVT.

The chain recombines TRBV28 with TRBJ2-7; 9 bases agree with TRBD1. The CDR3 has 16 amino acids. The V gene end was trimmed by 4 bases and the J gene end by 1 base; junction bases not matched to a gene: 8. Germline assignment: CDR1 MDHEN and CDR2 SYDVKM. The CDR3 nucleotides read TGTGCCAGCAGTTCCCCGGGGACAGGGATGTCCTACGAGCAGTACTTC. Translation gives CASSSPGTGMSYEQYF.

V is TRBV4-1 and J is TRBJ1-3; D is uncertain. With 0 bases removed from V and 3 bases from J, the gap between germline ends came to 12 bases. Looked up from germline, CDR1 is MGHRA and CDR2 is YSYEKL. The CDR3 has 16 residues. The CDR3 loop reads CASSQDASLFGNTIYF. CDR3 in DNA: TGCGCCAGCAGCCAAGACGCCAGCCTGTTTGGAAACACCATATATTTT.

The rearrangement joins TRBV5-6 to TRBJ1-5; possible D gene TRBD1, 6 bases. CDR1 is SGHDT, CDR2 YYEEEE, per germline. The CDR3 runs to 15 residues. The germline V and J ends were trimmed by 6 bases and 2 bases, with 15 bases remaining between them. CDR3 amino acids: CASNIQGFGNQPQHF. CDR3 nucleotides: TGTGCCAGCAACATACAGGGATTCGGCAATCAGCCCCAGCATTTT.

This clone was seen a single time. CDR3 sequence reads: CASSTSSGSYNEQFF. CDR3 sequence (DNA): TGTGCCAGCAGCACCTCTAGCGGTTCCTACAATGAGCAGTTCTTC. V and J are TRBV27 and TRBJ2-1; 7 nucleotides agree with TRBD2. Germline V gene data show CDR1 as MNHEY and CDR2 as SMNVEV (reference sequence). CDR3 length equals 15 residues. The trim removed 6 bases at V and 1 base at J, leaving 6 bases unmatched.

The genes are TRBV7-2 and TRBJ1-1, with 7 bases that match TRBD1. Germline V gives CDR1 SGHTA, CDR2 FQGNSA. The CDR3 sequence is 15 residues long. The V gene end was trimmed by 5 bases and the J gene end by 4 bases; junction bases not matched to a gene: 10. CDR3 protein: CASSARGRSGTEAFF. In DNA, the CDR3 is TGTGCCAGCAGCGCGAGGGGGCGAAGCGGCACTGAAGCTTTCTTT.

This chain connects TRBV7-6 to TRBJ1-3; D is possibly TRBD1 (5 bases). V lost 0 bases to trimming and J lost 4 bases, with 16 bases between them. This CDR3 comprises 17 residues. The germline V gene has CDR1 SGHVS and CDR2 FNYEAQ. The CDR3 sequence: CASSLAGTQNSGNTIYF. The CDR3 DNA is TGTGCCAGCAGCTTAGCCGGGACTCAAAACTCCGGAAACACCATATATTTT.

The chain employs TRBV9 and TRBJ2-5; TRBD2 aligns across 7 bases. The CDR3 runs to 13 residues. V lost 3 bases, J lost 7 bases, and 6 bases stayed unmatched. Germline V gene data show CDR1 as SGDLS and CDR2 as YYNGEE. CDR3 nucleotide sequence: TGTGCCAGCAGCGACCCCAGGGAGGGGACCCAGTACTTC. Residues: CASSDPREGTQYF. The full variable domain, in which reference TRBV9 and TRBJ2-5 provide the parts outside the CDR3, is DSGVTQTPKHLITATGQRVTLRCSPRSGDLSVYWYQQSLDQGLQFLIQYYNGEERAKGNILERFSAQQFPDLHSELNLSSLELGDSALYFCASSDPREGTQYFGPGTRLLVL.

V is TRBV5-1 and J is TRBJ2-1, with 11 bases that match TRBD2. This CDR3 has 17 amino acids. The V gene end was trimmed by 2 bases and the J gene end by 0 bases; junction bases not matched to a gene: 4. Germline lookup yields CDR1 SGHRS and CDR2 YFSETQ. The CDR3 DNA is TGCGCCAGCAGCTTTACTAGCGGGAGTATCTCCTACAATGAGCAGTTCTTC. Translating it yields CASSFTSGSISYNEQFF.